This record covers a single TCR beta chain. This entry comes from a study of blood T cell repertoires in COVID-19. Source study methods: Estimation of nucleated cell counts relied on the amplification of reference gene primers. The repertoire was sequenced with immunoSEQ multiplex PCR; TCRdb's copy has only in-frame clones and lacks some. V and J calls and clone size are those listed in that table; D and trimming were worked out from the DNA. This table has about 59,000 clones, 70% to 75% appearing once. The CDR3 spans 14 residues. The V gene lost 4 bases and the J gene lost 5 bases, with 9 bases spanning the gap. Per the germline V gene, CDR1 is SNHLY and CDR2 is FYNNEI.

This sequence was found in a woman between 50 and 59 years old with active or convalescent COVID-19. Sample: peripheral blood. J is TRBJ1-6 and V is TRBV2; tentatively, D is TRBD1 (5 bases). CDR3 coding DNA: TGTGCCAGCAGTGGGCCAGGGAATAATTCACCCCTCCACTTT. This encodes CASSGPGNNSPLHF.